These 19 T cell receptor beta chains came from one sample sequenced in a study of cytomegalovirus exposure and HLA in healthy donors. In the PCR, 60 Vbeta and 13 Jbeta primers were used. Profiling relied on immunoSEQ multiplex PCR, and the TCRdb table lists in-frame clones only, not all of them. The sample consists of some 160,000 clones, about 72% of them appearing once. Sequencing was performed on PBMCs. Source of these receptors: a male donor in good health and CMV-seronegative.

V and J are TRBV7-2 and TRBJ1-1; possibly TRBD1 for D (5 bases). CDR1 SGHTA and CDR2 FQGNSA come from the germline V gene. Trimming removed 5 bases at V and 6 bases at J, with 10 bases between. The CDR3 spans 12 residues. CDR3 amino acids: CASSLDRSEAFF. For the CDR3, the DNA is TGTGCCAGCAGCCTAGACAGATCTGAAGCTTTCTTT.

The rearrangement joins TRBV11-3 to TRBJ2-3, with D perhaps matching TRBD1 (5 bases). The CDR3 loop spans 14 amino acids. V shed 2 bases and J shed 2 bases, with 8 bases lying between them. Germline assignment: CDR1 SGHNT and CDR2 YENEEA. The CDR3: CASSLRGITDTQYF. CDR3 nucleotide sequence: TGTGCCAGCAGCTTAAGGGGAATCACAGATACGCAGTATTTT.

This clone was seen just once. V gene TRBV14 combines with J gene TRBJ1-3, with 7 bases fitting TRBD1. V trimming: 2 bases; J trimming: 0 bases; junction bases outside the gene matches: 4. The CDR3 spans 16 residues. Per germline, CDR1 SGHDN and CDR2 FVKESK. CDR3 sequence (DNA): TGTGCCAGCAGCCAAATGGGGACAGCCTCTGGAAACACCATATATTTT. Encoded protein: CASSQMGTASGNTIYF.

The genes are TRBV11-2 and TRBJ2-1; 8 bases are a match to TRBD1. With 4 bases clipped from V and 7 bases from J, the junction kept 6 bases outside the gene matches. CDR1 SGHAT and CDR2 FQNNGV come from the germline V gene. This CDR3 region has 14 residues. The CDR3 region is CASSSNRGWNEQFF. CDR3 nucleotide sequence: TGTGCCAGCAGCTCGAACAGGGGGTGGAATGAGCAGTTCTTC.

This clone was counted a few times. The genes are TRBV27 and TRBJ1-2; 9 bases align to TRBD1. Germline V gives CDR1 MNHEY, CDR2 SMNVEV (reference sequence). This CDR3 region has 14 residues. V lost 5 bases and J lost 5; bases outside the gene matches: 6. The CDR3 bases are TGTGCCAGCAGTGTGCGGACAGGGGATTATGGCTACACCTTC. This encodes CASSVRTGDYGYTF.

The rearrangement links TRBV7-6 to TRBJ2-5; a weak D match, TRBD1 (5 bases). This CDR3 is built from 12 residues. Germline values: CDR1 SGHVS, CDR2 FNYEAQ. Trimming took off 6 bases at V and 5 bases at J, with 10 bases between the two ends. CDR3 DNA: TGTGCCAGCAGTCCAAACAGGGAGACCCAGTACTTC. It yields the protein CASSPNRETQYF.

This chain uses TRBV7-2 with TRBJ2-7; no clear D. The germline V and J ends were trimmed by 1 base and 0 bases, with 13 bases remaining between them. Germline V gene lookup returns CDR1 SGHTA and CDR2 FQGNSA. The CDR3 extends over 16 amino acids. The CDR3 here is CASSLVGGVDSYEQYF. DNA of the CDR3: TGTGCCAGCAGCTTAGTTGGCGGAGTGGACTCCTACGAGCAGTACTTC.

The rearrangement links TRBV9 to TRBJ1-5; D is unclear. The CDR3 contains 14 residues. Germline V gives CDR1 SGDLS, CDR2 YYNGEE. V gave up 0 bases and J gave up 9 bases, with 13 bases separating them. CDR3 protein: CASSVDNRAGPQHF. The DNA of the CDR3 is TGTGCCAGCAGCGTAGACAACAGAGCAGGGCCCCAGCATTTT.

V is TRBV15 and J is TRBJ2-7; D possibly corresponds to TRBD2 (6 bases). Germline loops: CDR1 LNHNV, CDR2 YYDKDF (reference sequence). Trimming cost V 3 bases and J 7 bases, with 22 bases left between them. This CDR3 spans 16 amino acids. This CDR3 is CATSRGTGTGVGEQYF. CDR3 DNA: TGTGCCACCAGCAGGGGGACGGGCACGGGAGTTGGTGAGCAGTACTTC.

The chain joins TRBV2 to TRBJ2-4; 8 nucleotides line up with TRBD2. Unmatched junction bases numbered 5, after V lost 4 bases and J lost 6 bases. This CDR3 is 14 amino acids long. Germline-derived CDR1 and CDR2 are SNHLY and FYNNEI. CDR3 DNA: TGTGCCAGCAGTGGTGTAGCGGGAAGAAACATTCAGTACTTC. Its protein is CASSGVAGRNIQYF.

This clone was counted a few times. This sequence joins TRBV5-1 and TRBJ2-3, with D unresolved. The V gene lost 2 bases and the J gene lost 0 bases, with 10 bases spanning the gap. The germline CDR1 and CDR2 sequences are SGHRS and YFSETQ. CDR3 length: 15 residues. CDR3 in amino acids: CASSFQATSTDTQYF. CDR3 in DNA: TGCGCCAGCAGCTTTCAGGCCACAAGCACAGATACGCAGTATTTT.

This chain uses TRBV19 with TRBJ1-5; 8 bases are shared with TRBD1. The CDR3 is made up of 15 amino acids. Germline assignment: CDR1 LNHDA and CDR2 SQIVND (reference sequence). With 7 bases clipped from V and 5 bases from J, the junction kept 10 bases outside the gene matches. DNA of the CDR3: TGTGCCAGTAACCGTGACAGGGGCCGTGATCAGCCCCAGCATTTT. Amino acids: CASNRDRGRDQPQHF.

The genes are TRBV10-2 and TRBJ1-6; D perhaps matches TRBD1 (6 bases). The CDR3 extends over 16 amino acids. V was cut by 7 bases and J by 8 bases, with 21 bases left in between. The germline CDR1 and CDR2 sequences are WSHSY and SAAADI. The CDR3 loop is CASTEKETDRYSPLHF. The CDR3 DNA reads as TGCGCCAGCACCGAAAAGGAGACCGACAGGTATTCACCCCTCCACTTT.

The chain is built from TRBV10-3 and TRBJ1-1; no clear D. The ends were cut back, 0 bases at V and 1 base at J, with 6 bases in the middle. In germline, CDR1 is ENHRY, CDR2 SYGVKD. The CDR3 extends over 14 amino acids. The CDR3 DNA is TGTGCCATCAGTGAGTCGCACAGGAACACTGAAGCTTTCTTT. This translates into CAISESHRNTEAFF.

The CDR3 DNA follows: TGTGCCAGCAGCTTAAGAGGGAGGGGAGATGCTGAGCAGTTCTTC. It translates to CASSLRGRGDAEQFF. The rearrangement uses TRBV7-2 and TRBJ2-1, with TRBD2 matching 7 bases. The CDR3 has 15 residues. Germline V gene sequence: CDR1 SGHTA, CDR2 FQGNSA. V trimming: 2 bases; J trimming: 9 bases; junction bases outside the gene matches: 10.

This chain joins TRBV6-6 and TRBJ1-2; D uncertain. In germline, CDR1 is MNHNY, CDR2 SVGAGI (reference sequence). This CDR3 comprises 13 residues. The V and J ends lost 10 bases and 4 bases respectively, with 16 bases between them. In DNA form, the CDR3 reads TGTGCCACCACTACCGATTATCTCTATGGCTACACCTTC. Translation gives CATTTDYLYGYTF.

This chain uses TRBV12-5 with TRBJ1-4; D call uncertain. Germline CDR1 is LGHNT and CDR2 is FRNRAP. The ends were cut back, 2 bases at V and 0 bases at J, with 4 bases in the middle. The CDR3 length is 14 residues. The DNA of the CDR3 is TGTGCTAGTGGTTTGCAGACAACTAATGAAAAACTGTTTTTT. This sequence encodes CASGLQTTNEKLFF.

J is TRBJ1-2 and V is TRBV14; TRBD1 agrees at 7 bases. The CDR3 sequence is 15 residues long. Germline V gives CDR1 SGHDN, CDR2 FVKESK. The V and J ends lost 2 bases and 4 bases, in that order; junction bases with no gene match: 7. CDR3 amino acids: CASSQTGVWGYGYTF. CDR3 DNA: TGTGCCAGCAGCCAAACAGGGGTTTGGGGCTATGGCTACACCTTC.

This clone came up a few times. This chain uses TRBV29-1 with TRBJ2-5; perhaps TRBD2 as D (6 bases). This CDR3 region has 10 residues. Germline CDR1 is SQVTM and CDR2 is ANQGSEA. Trimming pared 4 bases from V and 8 bases from J, leaving 8 bases between. The CDR3 sequence: CSVGLGTQYF. DNA for the CDR3: TGCAGCGTTGGACTAGGAACCCAGTACTTC. Drawing the rest from reference TRBV29-1 and TRBJ2-5, the complete variable domain is SAVISQKPSRDICQRGTSLTIQCQVDSQVTMMFWYRQQPGQSLTLIATANQGSEATYESGFVIDKFPISRPNLTFSTLTVSNMSPEDSSIYLCSVGLGTQYFGPGTRLLVL.